The next 6 T cell receptor beta chains were all read from a single sample in a study of CD8+CD57+ T cells in acquired aplastic anemia. Genomic DNA, serving as template, underwent TCR beta VDJ and CDR3 profiling. TCRdb processed the reads anew with MiXCR; each CDR3 protein has one entry. This sample carries just over 400,000 distinct CDR3 sequences, around 72% of them seen once, and the ten largest clones take approximately 3.9%. The sample was sorted CD4+, CD8+, or CD8+CD57+ T cells (not recorded which) from PBMCs. These receptors originate from a human donor in good health, serving as a control.

For this clonotype: A much larger clonotype is one base distant, so this may be a read error. The chain links TRBV3-1 to TRBJ1-4; possible D gene TRBD1, 6 bases. The V end was cut by 3 bases, the J end by 8 bases, with 16 bases between. The CDR3 has 15 amino acids. CDR1 is LGHDT, CDR2 YNNKEL, per germline (reference sequence). CDR3 residues: CASSHLPQGLEKLFF. DNA for the CDR3: TGTGCCAGCAGCCATCTTCCCCAGGGGCTGGAAAAACTGTTTTTT.

The genes are TRBV9 and TRBJ1-2; TRBD1 matches at 7 bases. J gave up 12 bases and V 6 bases, and 11 bases lay outside the gene matches. The CDR3 loop spans 12 amino acids. Germline V gene lookup returns CDR1 SGDLS and CDR2 YYNGEE. CDR3 DNA: TGTGCCAGCAAGTCGACAGGGTCTGGAAACACCTTC. This translates into CASKSTGSGNTF.

V usage is TRBV12-3 or TRBV12-4 and J usage is TRBJ2-1; TRBD2 agrees at 12 bases. The CDR3 spans 16 residues. The ends lost 6 bases at V and 10 bases at J; junction bases unmatched: 13. This CDR3 reads CASRDTSGGSTGEQFF. The CDR3 coding sequence is TGTGCCAGCAGGGATACTAGCGGGGGGTCGACCGGGGAGCAGTTCTTC.

A single count supports this clonotype. The junction differs from germline at one of its ends, possibly a read error. The rearrangement links TRBV30 to TRBJ1-2; TRBD1 agrees at 9 bases. The CDR3 is made up of 14 amino acids. Germline CDR1 is GTSNPN and CDR2 is SVGIG (reference sequence). This CDR3 is CAWSMDRGGDGYTF. CDR3 in DNA: TGCGCCTGGAGTATGGACAGGGGCGGGGATGGCTACACCTTC. Complete variable domain (other parts from reference TRBV30 and TRBJ1-2): SQTIHQWPATLVQPVGSPLSLECTVEGTSNPNLYWYRQAAGRGLQLLFYSVGIGQISSEVPQNLSASRPQDRQFILSSKKLLLSDSGFYLCAWSMDRGGDGYTFGSGTRLTVV.

This clonotype was observed many times. The chain carries TRBV7-2 and TRBJ2-3; D is unclear. Germline V lookup: CDR1 SGHTA, CDR2 FQGNSA. V dropped 5 bases and J dropped 6 bases, with 9 bases sitting between them. This CDR3 comprises 12 residues. This chain's CDR3 is CASSRGSDTQYF. CDR3 DNA sequence: TGTGCCAGCAGCCGAGGATCCGATACGCAGTATTTT.

This chain joins TRBV20-1 and TRBJ2-5; 7 nucleotides agree with TRBD2. J was trimmed by 2 bases and V by 3 bases; bases with no gene match: 3. Germline values: CDR1 DFQATT, CDR2 SNEGSKA (reference sequence). The CDR3 totals 13 residues. The DNA of the CDR3 is TGCAGTGCTAGGGGGGGGGTACAAGAGACCCAGTACTTC. Its protein is CSARGGVQETQYF.